This T cell receptor beta chain was sequenced for a study of T cell clonotyping in hematopoietic cell transplantation. Regarding the study as a whole: Graft donor and pretransplant recipient Inverse Simpson Index values predicted broader posttransplant TCR diversity.

This CDR3 has 12 amino acids. The V and J ends lost 2 bases and 7 bases respectively, with 8 bases between them. Germline V gives CDR1 MNHEY, CDR2 SMNVEV (reference sequence). Clones were sequenced by immunoSEQ multiplex PCR, and TCRdb holds only the in-frame ones, with some missing. Here the sample spans some 35,000 clones, 85% to 95% being singletons. Specified time point: recipient sample about 28 days before transplant, after cytoreduction. Recipients were bled about 28 days pretransplant and at posttransplant days 30, 100, 180. In the case of this clone: No antigen is known for it.

This rearrangement joins TRBV27 to TRBJ1-2; tentatively, D is TRBD1 (5 bases). The sequence derives from a middle-aged man with chronic myeloid leukemia. Some clones in this sample may be carry-over from other donors' samples. This specimen consisted of peripheral blood mononuclear cells, obtained before stem cell transplant. CDR3 in amino acids: CASSLGDGGYTF. As DNA, the CDR3 is TGTGCCAGCAGTTTAGGGGACGGTGGCTACACCTTC.